The clone carrying this TCR beta chain has just one count. Its antigen is currently unknown. Method: immunoSEQ multiplex PCR; TCRdb's copy keeps in-frame clones and lacks some. In the table there are 9,500 to 15,000 clones, roughly 92% of which are singletons. V dropped 4 bases and J dropped 7; count of bases not matched to a gene: 15. The CDR3 spans 18 residues. Germline V CDR1 and CDR2: MGHRA, YSYEKL. This record comes from a study of graft-versus-host responses after intestinal transplantation. Study-level points and caveats: Recipient marrow showed GvH clones, some seen first in ileum or blood.

This receptor was obtained from a human patient who received an intestinal transplant, so some T cells may come from the graft donor. The genes are TRBV4-1 and TRBJ2-1, with TRBD2 matching 11 bases. The input for sequencing was PBMCs, taken just under 110 days after intestinal transplant. CDR3 nucleotide sequence: TGCGCCAGCAGCCCCTCCGTAGCGGGAGGGCCGTTTTTGAATGAGCAGTTCTTC. As protein: CASSPSVAGGPFLNEQFF.